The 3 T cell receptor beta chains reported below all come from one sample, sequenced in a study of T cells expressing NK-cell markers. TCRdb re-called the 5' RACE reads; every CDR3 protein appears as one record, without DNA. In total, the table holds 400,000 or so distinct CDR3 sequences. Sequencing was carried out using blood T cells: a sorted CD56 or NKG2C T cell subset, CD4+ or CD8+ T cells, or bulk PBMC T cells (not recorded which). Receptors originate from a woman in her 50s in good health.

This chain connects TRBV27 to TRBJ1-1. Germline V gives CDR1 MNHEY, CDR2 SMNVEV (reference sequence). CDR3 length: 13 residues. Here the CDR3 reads CASSFDSRTEAFF.

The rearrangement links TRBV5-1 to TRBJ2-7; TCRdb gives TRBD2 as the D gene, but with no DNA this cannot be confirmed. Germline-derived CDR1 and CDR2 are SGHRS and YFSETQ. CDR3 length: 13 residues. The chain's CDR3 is CASSPHLAEEQYF.

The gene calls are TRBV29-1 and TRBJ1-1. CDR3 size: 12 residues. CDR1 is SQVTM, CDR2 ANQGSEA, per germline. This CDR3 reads CSVGVLNTEAFF.